Below, 18 T cell receptor beta chains from the same sample are listed, as sequenced in a study of OX40 agonist ivuxolimab in advanced cancers. The library was built by means of the immunoSEQ multiplex PCR assay. Held by TCRdb, this immuneACCESS table contains in-frame sequences only and omits some clones. Under half of the omission traces to an unresolved V gene where checked; the cause of the rest is unknown. The sample table holds roughly 70,000 clones, of which about 89% were seen once. Clones ranked in the top ten supply about 5.5% of the sample. Source: CD4+ or CD8+ T cells sorted from blood, taken in a trial of the OX40 agonist ivuxolimab. The origin of the receptors is an adult with an advanced solid tumor such as melanoma, head and neck, liver or kidney cancer.

The genes are TRBV9 and TRBJ2-3, with D uncertain. V was pared by 4 bases and J by 3 bases, with 6 bases between. Germline CDR1 SGDLS, CDR2 YYNGEE. The CDR3 consists of 12 residues. CDR3 in amino acids: CASSTGTDTQYF. The CDR3 DNA follows: TGTGCCAGCAGCACCGGGACAGATACGCAGTATTTT. Full variable domain (rest looked up from reference TRBV9 and TRBJ2-3): DSGVTQTPKHLITATGQRVTLRCSPRSGDLSVYWYQQSLDQGLQFLIQYYNGEERAKGNILERFSAQQFPDLHSELNLSSLELGDSALYFCASSTGTDTQYFGPGTRLTVL.

The chain joins TRBV4-3 to TRBJ2-1; TRBD1 matches at 8 bases. This CDR3 is 18 amino acids long. Germline assignment: CDR1 LGHNA and CDR2 YSLEER. J lost 2 bases, V lost 0 bases, and 9 bases had no gene match. The DNA of the CDR3 is TGCGCCAGCAGCCAAGATTCCCTGGCCAGGGGGCCCTACAATGAGCAGTTCTTC. This sequence encodes CASSQDSLARGPYNEQFF.

The chain carries TRBV11-2 and TRBJ2-2, with D perhaps matching TRBD2 (5 bases). In germline, CDR1 is SGHAT, CDR2 FQNNGV. Trimming cost V 1 base and J 6 bases, with 6 bases left between them. This CDR3 is 13 amino acids long. The CDR3 DNA follows: TGTGCCAGCAGCTTAGCCGGGGCCGGGGAGCTGTTTTTT. As protein: CASSLAGAGELFF.

The chain employs TRBV6-6 and TRBJ1-5, with TRBD1 matching over 8 bases. The trim removed 4 bases at V and 6 bases at J, leaving 5 bases unmatched. CDR1 is MNHNY, CDR2 SVGAGI, per germline (reference sequence). The CDR3 runs to 14 residues. CDR3 sequence (DNA): TGTGCCAGCAGTTTTGACAGGGGAGTTCAGCCCCAGCATTTT. Amino acid sequence: CASSFDRGVQPQHF.

The genes are TRBV2 and TRBJ2-7; TRBD2 matches 10 bases. Germline loops: CDR1 SNHLY, CDR2 FYNNEI. The CDR3 runs to 15 residues. V shed 3 bases, J shed 6 bases, and the junction held 8 bases outside the gene matches. CDR3 residues: CASSDWGGTSAEQYF. In nucleotides, the CDR3 is TGTGCCAGCAGTGACTGGGGCGGGACTAGCGCCGAGCAGTACTTC.

V and J are TRBV28 and TRBJ1-1; D remains ambiguous. Germline CDR1 is MDHEN and CDR2 is SYDVKM. V shed 2 bases and J shed 1 base, with 8 bases lying between them. The CDR3 is 14 residues long. The CDR3 is CASSLLRQNTEAFF. DNA of the CDR3: TGTGCCAGCAGTTTACTTCGGCAGAACACTGAAGCTTTCTTT.

This chain uses TRBV11-2 with TRBJ2-2, with D unclear. The CDR3 consists of 12 residues. Looked up from germline, CDR1 is SGHAT and CDR2 is FQNNGV. The V end lost 5 bases, the J end lost 1 base, and 2 bases lay between the germline ends. The chain's CDR3 is CASSLNTGELFF. CDR3 DNA: TGTGCCAGCAGCCTGAACACCGGGGAGCTGTTTTTT.

The chain employs TRBV14 and TRBJ2-7; the D gene is possibly TRBD1 (6 bases). The germline V and J ends were trimmed by 5 bases and 3 bases, with 11 bases remaining between them. The CDR3 loop spans 13 amino acids. The germline V gene has CDR1 SGHDN and CDR2 FVKESK. DNA for the CDR3: TGTGCCAGCAGCTCGGGGACATTCTACGAGCAGTACTTC. Translation: CASSSGTFYEQYF.

This chain joins TRBV4-3 and TRBJ1-1, with D unresolved. The V gene's germline CDR1 is LGHNA and CDR2 YSLEER. This CDR3 is 17 amino acids long. V lost 1 base to trimming and J lost 0 bases, with 15 bases between them. In DNA, the CDR3 is TGCGCCAGCAGCCAAGTATTGAGGAAAGCGATGAACACTGAAGCTTTCTTT. This gives the protein CASSQVLRKAMNTEAFF.

This clone has a single count. The rearrangement uses TRBV7-9 and TRBJ2-7, with 14 bases identical to TRBD2. Losses at the gene ends were 4 bases for V and 2 bases for J; bases not matched to a gene: 13. From germline, CDR1 is SEHNR and CDR2 FQNEAQ (reference sequence). This CDR3 is 19 amino acids long. This chain's CDR3 is CASSSRTSGRKLGTYEQYF. For the CDR3, the DNA is TGTGCCAGCAGCTCGCGGACTAGCGGGAGGAAATTGGGGACCTACGAGCAGTACTTC.

The rearrangement joins TRBV9 to TRBJ2-2; D possibly uses TRBD1 or TRBD2 (6 bases each). V dropped 4 bases and J dropped 7 bases, with 26 bases sitting between them. The CDR3 is made up of 18 amino acids. In germline, CDR1 is SGDLS, CDR2 YYNGEE. The CDR3: CASSPVLGGRAGSGELFF. The CDR3 DNA reads TGTGCCAGCAGCCCTGTACTGGGGGGCAGGGCTGGGAGCGGGGAGCTGTTTTTT.

This clone has more than one count but fewer than ten. The chain uses TRBV7-9 and TRBJ1-5; D is unresolved. The CDR3 is 15 residues long. V lost 1 base and J 7 bases, leaving 14 bases between the germline ends. Germline V CDR1 and CDR2: SEHNR, FQNEAQ (reference sequence). CDR3 loop: CASSLEDVLGQPQHF. In DNA, the CDR3 is TGTGCCAGCAGCTTAGAGGACGTCCTGGGGCAGCCCCAGCATTTT.

The chain links TRBV5-4 to TRBJ2-1; weak D call: TRBD2 (5 bases). The CDR3 runs to 15 residues. Trimming removed 3 bases from V and 0 bases from J, with 10 bases in between. The germline V gene has CDR1 SGHNT and CDR2 YYREEE (reference sequence). CDR3 coding DNA: TGTGCCAGCAGCTGGGATGGGAGCTCCTACAATGAGCAGTTCTTC. This codes for CASSWDGSSYNEQFF.

The rearrangement uses TRBV9 and TRBJ2-7, with D uncertain. V lost 0 bases to trimming and J lost 9 bases, with 10 bases between them. Per the germline V gene, CDR1 is SGDLS and CDR2 is YYNGEE. The CDR3 contains 12 residues. Written as DNA, the CDR3 is TGTGCCAGCAGCGTAGGAGAAGGGTGGCAGTACTTC. Amino acid sequence: CASSVGEGWQYF.

The gene calls are TRBV27 and TRBJ1-5, with TRBD1 as a possible D gene (5 bases). V was trimmed by 2 bases and J by 7 bases, leaving 12 bases between them. In germline, CDR1 is MNHEY, CDR2 SMNVEV (reference sequence). The CDR3 loop spans 14 amino acids. CDR3 nucleotides: TGTGCCAGCAGTTTAATCAGAGGGGAACAGCCCCAGCATTTT. Protein: CASSLIRGEQPQHF.

The CDR3 protein is CASSFRGGETQYF. The CDR3 region has the DNA TGTGCCAGCAGTTTTAGGGGGGGAGAGACCCAGTACTTC. This chain joins TRBV28 and TRBJ2-5; TRBD2 is a possible D gene (7 bases). The CDR3 loop spans 13 amino acids. The germline gives CDR1 MDHEN, CDR2 SYDVKM. V was cut by 3 bases and J by 4 bases, with 9 bases left in between.

The rearrangement joins TRBV12-1 to TRBJ2-3; whether TRBD1, the table's D call, matches the DNA was not checked. TRBV12-1 is reported as a pseudogene. This CDR3 region has 15 residues. The CDR3 reads CASSDSSTATDTQYF. The CDR3 DNA reads as TGTGCCAGCAGCGACTCCTCGACAGCCACAGATACGCAGTATTTT.

This sequence joins TRBV14 and TRBJ2-1, with 9 bases fitting TRBD2. The J segment lost 0 bases and the V segment lost 9 bases, leaving 3 bases of the junction unmatched. This CDR3 has 14 residues. The germline CDR1 and CDR2 sequences are SGHDN and FVKESK. CDR3: CASRGGDSYNEQFF. In DNA, the CDR3 is TGTGCCAGTCGCGGGGGGGACTCCTACAATGAGCAGTTCTTC.